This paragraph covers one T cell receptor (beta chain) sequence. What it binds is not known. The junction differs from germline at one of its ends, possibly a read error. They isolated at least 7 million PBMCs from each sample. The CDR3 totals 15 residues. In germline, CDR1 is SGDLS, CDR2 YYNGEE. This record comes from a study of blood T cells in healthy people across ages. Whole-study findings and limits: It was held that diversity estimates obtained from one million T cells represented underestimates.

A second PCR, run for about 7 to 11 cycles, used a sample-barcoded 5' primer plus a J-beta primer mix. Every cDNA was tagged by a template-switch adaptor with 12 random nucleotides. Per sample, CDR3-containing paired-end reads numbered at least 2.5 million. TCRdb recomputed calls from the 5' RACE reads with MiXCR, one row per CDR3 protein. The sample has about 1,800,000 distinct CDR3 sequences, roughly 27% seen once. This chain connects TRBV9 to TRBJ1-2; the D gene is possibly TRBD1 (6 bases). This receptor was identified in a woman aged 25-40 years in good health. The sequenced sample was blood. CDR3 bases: TGTGCCGGCAGCGTAGAGGGCAGGGGCCACTATGGCTACACCTTC. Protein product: CAGSVEGRGHYGYTF.